This note documents a single T cell receptor (beta chain) sequence. In its sample, this clonotype was seen many times. Its antigen remains unidentified. Base-call qualities are not available, and no considerably larger clone is one nucleotide away. The sample is drawn from a study of T cell repertoires in cytomegalovirus infection (dated by TCRdb to 2018 to 2020). Background on the whole study: The HLA type of each donor mattered for the analysis, because public TCR beta signatures pointed to carriage of CMV infection along with the matching HLA type. Overall study outcomes, separate from this receptor: In both this cohort and an independent cohort of more than 350 donors, the cumulative frequency of public TCR beta family members distinguished carriers of CMV infection plus the relevant HLA type. The ex vivo response was dominated by HLA-C-restricted CMV-specific TCR beta clonotypes, which also provided the single most frequent clonotype in two of eight donors.

From the germline V gene (reference sequence), CDR1 is MNHEY and CDR2 is SMNVEV. The CDR3 has 15 amino acids, counting the end cysteine and phenylalanine. Only the CDR3 region is kept as DNA, spanning 45 bases read in frame from base 1. V lost 3 bases and J lost 3 bases, and the count of bases not matched to a germline gene is 6. The instrument was an Illumina HiSeq 1500. TCRdb cleaned the public reads at Q25 with fastp, built clones with MiXCR and kept in-frame beta chains. Identical CDR3 protein sequences are pooled into one entry, listed with their most common genes and DNA. For this sample the table gives more than 500,000 distinct CDR3 sequences, of which approximately 15% were detected only once. The ten largest make up about 24% of the sample.

The sequencing input was CD8+ T cells from PBMCs. The receptor was isolated from a human donor in good health (CMV status not recorded). Some clones in this sample may be carry-over from other donors' samples. Rearrangement joined TRBV27 to TRBJ1-2, with 8 bases aligning to TRBD1. The base sequence is TGTGCCAGCAGTTTGGACAGGGTAGGCGACTATGGCTACACCTTC. This yields the protein CASSLDRVGDYGYTF.